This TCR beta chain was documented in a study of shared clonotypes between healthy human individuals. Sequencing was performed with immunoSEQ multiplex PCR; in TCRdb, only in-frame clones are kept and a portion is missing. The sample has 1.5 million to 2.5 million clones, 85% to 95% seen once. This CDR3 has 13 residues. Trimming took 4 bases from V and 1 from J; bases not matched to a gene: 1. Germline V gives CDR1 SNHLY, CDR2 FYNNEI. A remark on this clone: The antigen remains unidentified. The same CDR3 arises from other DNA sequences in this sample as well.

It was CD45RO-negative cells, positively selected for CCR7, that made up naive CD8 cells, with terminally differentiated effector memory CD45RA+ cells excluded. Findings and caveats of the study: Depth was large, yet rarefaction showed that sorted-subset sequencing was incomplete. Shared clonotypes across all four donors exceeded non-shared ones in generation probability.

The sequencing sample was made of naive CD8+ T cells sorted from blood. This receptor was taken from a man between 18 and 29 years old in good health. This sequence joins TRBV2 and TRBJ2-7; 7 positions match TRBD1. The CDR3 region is CASSGGQSYEQYF. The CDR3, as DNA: TGTGCCAGCAGTGGGGGACAGTCCTACGAGCAGTACTTC.